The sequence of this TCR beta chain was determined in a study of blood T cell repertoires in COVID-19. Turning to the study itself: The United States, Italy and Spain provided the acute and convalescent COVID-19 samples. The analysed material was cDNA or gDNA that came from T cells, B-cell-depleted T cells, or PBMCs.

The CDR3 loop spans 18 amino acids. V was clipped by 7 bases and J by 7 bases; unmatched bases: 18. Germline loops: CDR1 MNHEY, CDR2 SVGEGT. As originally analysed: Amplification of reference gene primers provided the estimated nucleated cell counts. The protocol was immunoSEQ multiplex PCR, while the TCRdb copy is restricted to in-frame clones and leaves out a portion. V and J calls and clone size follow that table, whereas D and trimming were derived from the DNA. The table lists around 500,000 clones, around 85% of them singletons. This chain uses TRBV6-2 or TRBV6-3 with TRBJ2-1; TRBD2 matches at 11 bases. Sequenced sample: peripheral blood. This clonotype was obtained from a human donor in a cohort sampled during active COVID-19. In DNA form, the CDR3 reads TGTGCCAGCAACCCGAGTCCGTATAGCGGGAGGGCCAGGAATGAGCAGTTCTTC. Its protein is CASNPSPYSGRARNEQFF.